The source of this TCR beta chain is a study of T cell repertoires and HLA-DP antigens. CD4+ T cells were isolated untouched, about 98% pure. Germline CDR1 reads MNHNS; CDR2 reads SASEGT. This CDR3 contains 12 residues. Amplification used primers for 54 TRBV and 13 TRBJ segments. Repertoires were generated with immunoSEQ multiplex PCR, while TCRdb's copy carries only in-frame clones and drops some. There are over 60,000 clones in the sample; about four fifths occur only once, and around 1.6% lies in the top ten. A note on this clone: Its antigen remains unidentified.

Specimen: CD4+ T cells from PBMCs. The TCR was taken from a man aged 55-75 years in good health and CMV-seronegative. The V gene is TRBV6-1, the J gene TRBJ2-5, with unresolved D. The DNA end lines up better with TRBJ2-7; the J call may be wrong. This chain's CDR3 is CASSVTGYEQYF. For the CDR3, the DNA is TGTGCCAGCAGTGTGACTGGCTACGAGCAGTACTTC.